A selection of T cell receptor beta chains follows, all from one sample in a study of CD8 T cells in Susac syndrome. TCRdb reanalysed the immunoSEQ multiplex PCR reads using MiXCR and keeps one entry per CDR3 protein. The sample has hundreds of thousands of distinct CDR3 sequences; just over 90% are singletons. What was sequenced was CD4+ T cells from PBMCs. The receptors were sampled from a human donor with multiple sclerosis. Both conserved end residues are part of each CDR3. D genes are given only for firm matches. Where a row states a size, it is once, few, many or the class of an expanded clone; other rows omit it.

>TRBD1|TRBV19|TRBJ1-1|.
TGTGCCAGTAGTTCAGGGGGATGGATGAACACTGAAGCTTTCTTT
CASSSGGWMNTEAFF
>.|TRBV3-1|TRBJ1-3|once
TGTGCCAGCAGCCATGGACGGGGTCCGACTGGAAACACCATATATTTT
CASSHGRGPTGNTIYF
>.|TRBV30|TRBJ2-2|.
TGTGCCTGGAGTGTACGAGGGGGTTCGTACACCGGGGAGCTGTTTTTT
CAWSVRGGSYTGELFF
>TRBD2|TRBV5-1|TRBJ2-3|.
TGCGCCAGCACCTTAGGCGGGGGGTGGGCAGATACGCAGTATTTT
CASTLGGGWADTQYF
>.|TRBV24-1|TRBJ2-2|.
TGTGCCACCCCTCCCACCGGGGAGCTGTTTTTT
CATPPTGELFF
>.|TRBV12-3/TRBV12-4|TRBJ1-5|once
TGTGCCAGCAGTCCGGAGGCAGGTCGAGGGCCCCAGCATTTT
CASSPEAGRGPQHF
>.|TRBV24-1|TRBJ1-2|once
TGTGCCACCAGTGACTCCGGACGGCTCTATGGCTACACCTTC
CATSDSGRLYGYTF
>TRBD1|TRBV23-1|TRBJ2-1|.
TGCGCCAGCAGTCCCGGGACAGGGGACAATGAGCAGTTCTTC
CASSPGTGDNEQFF
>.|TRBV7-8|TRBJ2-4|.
TGTGCCAGCAGCCAGGGGCAGGGTGGAAACATTCAGTACTTC
CASSQGQGGNIQYF
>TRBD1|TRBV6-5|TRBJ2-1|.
TGTGCCAGCAGTGGGACAGGGGGGCCCTACAATGAGCAGTTCTTC
CASSGTGGPYNEQFF
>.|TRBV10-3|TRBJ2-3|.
TGTGCCATCAGCTCCCAGGCGCGGGGTGCGGGAGATACGCAGTATTTT
CAISSQARGAGDTQYF
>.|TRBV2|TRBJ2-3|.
TGTGCCAGCCGATCTCGGGGAGCTAATACGCAGTATTTT
CASRSRGANTQYF
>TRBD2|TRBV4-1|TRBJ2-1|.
TGCGCCAGCAGCCAAGAAGGAGCGGGGGTTCTTGGTGAGCAGTTCTTC
CASSQEGAGVLGEQFF
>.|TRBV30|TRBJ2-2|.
TGTGCCTGGAGTGGGAATTCGAACACCGGGGAGCTGTTTTTT
CAWSGNSNTGELFF
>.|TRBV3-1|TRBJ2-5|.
TGTGCCAGCAGCCAAGTTCTACTGGGTGAGACCCAGTACTTC
CASSQVLLGETQYF
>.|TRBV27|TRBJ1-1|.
TGTGCCAGCAGTTTATTCGGACCGAACACTGAAGCTTTCTTT
CASSLFGPNTEAFF
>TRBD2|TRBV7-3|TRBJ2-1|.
TGTGCCAGCAGCCCCCTCGGGGGGAACAATGAGCAGTTCTTC
CASSPLGGNNEQFF
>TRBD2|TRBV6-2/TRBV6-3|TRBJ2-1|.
TGTGCCAGCAGTCAGACTAGCGGGAGCGGTGAGCAGTTCTTC
CASSQTSGSGEQFF
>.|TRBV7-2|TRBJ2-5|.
TGTGCCAGCTCTCCTACAGAGACCCAGTACTTC
CASSPTETQYF
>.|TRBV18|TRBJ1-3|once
TGTGCCAGCTCACCACCGCAGGTTCGCTCTGGAAACACCATATATTTT
CASSPPQVRSGNTIYF
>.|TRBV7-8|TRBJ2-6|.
TGTGCCAGCAGCTTATTCTTGCGGCTCTCTGGGGCCAACGTCCTGACTTTC
CASSLFLRLSGANVLTF
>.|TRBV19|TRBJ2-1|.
TGTGCCAGTAGTATACTGAACAATGAGCAGTTCTTC
CASSILNNEQFF
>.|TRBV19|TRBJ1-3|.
TGTGCCACCTGGGACCGCTACCTCTCTGGAAACACCATATATTTT
CATWDRYLSGNTIYF
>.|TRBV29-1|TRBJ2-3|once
TGCAGCCTCCAGGACCGGGATACGCAGTATTTT
CSLQDRDTQYF
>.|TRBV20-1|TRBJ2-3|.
TGCAGTGCTAGGGTCCCCAGTAAGGATACGCAGTATTTT
CSARVPSKDTQYF